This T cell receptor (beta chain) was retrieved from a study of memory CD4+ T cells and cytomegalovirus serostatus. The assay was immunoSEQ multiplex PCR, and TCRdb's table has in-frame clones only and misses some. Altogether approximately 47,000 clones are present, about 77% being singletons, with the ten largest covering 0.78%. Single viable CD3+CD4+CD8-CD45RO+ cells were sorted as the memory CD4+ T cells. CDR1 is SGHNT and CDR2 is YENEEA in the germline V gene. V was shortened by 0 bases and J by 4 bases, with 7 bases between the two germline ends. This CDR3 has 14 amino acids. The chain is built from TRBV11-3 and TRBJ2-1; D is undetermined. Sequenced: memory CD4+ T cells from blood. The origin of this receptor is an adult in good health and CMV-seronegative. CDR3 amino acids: CASSLDGGYNEQFF. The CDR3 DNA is TGTGCCAGCAGCTTAGATGGCGGATACAATGAGCAGTTCTTC.